The 15 T cell receptor beta chains below all came from one sample that was sequenced in a study of early T cells in non-severe SARS-CoV-2 infection. TCRdb re-analysed the 5' RACE reads in MiXCR, keeping a single row per CDR3 protein. The sample carries approximately 81,000 distinct CDR3 sequences, roughly an eighth recorded once. Sequencing was carried out using whole blood. Receptors originate from an adult who was a healthcare worker with PCR-confirmed SARS-CoV-2 infection or an uninfected control (not recorded which).

This clonotype occurred many times. The chain joins TRBV3-1 to TRBJ2-5; D is undetermined. This CDR3 is 11 amino acids long. Germline CDR1 and CDR2: LGHDT and YNNKEL (reference sequence). V lost 3 bases and J 4 bases, leaving 3 bases between the germline ends. Written as DNA, the CDR3 is TGTGCCAGCAGCCAGGGAGAGACCCAGTACTTC. Translation gives CASSQGETQYF.

This clonotype has only a few counts. V gene TRBV5-1 combines with J gene TRBJ1-1; 12 nucleotides agree with TRBD1. J lost 5 bases, V lost 4 bases, and 6 bases had no gene match. CDR3 length: 15 residues. Germline V gene sequence: CDR1 SGHRS, CDR2 YFSETQ. CDR3 sequence: CASSPGQGALTEAFF. CDR3 bases: TGCGCCAGCAGCCCGGGACAGGGGGCTTTGACTGAAGCTTTCTTT.

The V and J genes are TRBV7-9 and TRBJ1-1; TRBD1 matches 8 bases. Germline V lookup: CDR1 SEHNR, CDR2 FQNEAQ (reference sequence). The CDR3 has 16 residues. The V gene end was trimmed by 4 bases and the J gene end by 0 bases; junction bases not matched to a gene: 7. The CDR3 region has the DNA TGTGCCAGCAGCTCGCCCAAGGACAGGGTGAACACTGAAGCTTTCTTT. This codes for CASSSPKDRVNTEAFF. Looking up the rest from reference TRBV7-9 and TRBJ1-1 gives the full variable domain: DTGVSQNPRHKITKRGQNVTFRCDPISEHNRLYWYRQTLGQGPEFLTYFQNEAQLEKSRLLSDRFSAERPKGSFSTLEIQRTEQGDSAMYLCASSSPKDRVNTEAFFGQGTRLTVV.

This clonotype was seen only a few times. The V call is TRBV6-2 or TRBV6-3, the J call TRBJ1-2; D gene unclear. The CDR3 has 11 residues. Germline CDR1 and CDR2: MNHEY and SVGEGT. V shed 0 bases and J shed 4 bases, with 0 bases lying between them. The CDR3 DNA sequence: TGTGCCAGCAGTTACTCCTATGGCTACACCTTC. Residues: CASSYSYGYTF.

The chain carries TRBV28 and TRBJ2-1; a possible D gene is TRBD2 (5 bases). V lost 6 bases, J lost 8 bases, and 20 bases lay in between. Germline V gene lookup returns CDR1 MDHEN and CDR2 SYDVKM. CDR3 length: 15 residues. The CDR3 protein is CASSPAFRLPHEQFF. The DNA of the CDR3 is TGTGCCAGCAGCCCCGCATTTCGACTACCCCATGAGCAGTTCTTC.

This clonotype was picked up a small number of times. The chain employs TRBV9 and TRBJ1-5; D unclear. The V gene's germline CDR1 is SGDLS and CDR2 YYNGEE. The CDR3 is 13 residues long. The V gene lost 0 bases and the J gene lost 4 bases, with 5 bases spanning the gap. CDR3 region: CASSVEENQPQHF. The CDR3 DNA reads as TGTGCCAGCAGCGTAGAAGAGAATCAGCCCCAGCATTTT.

Many counts were recorded for this clonotype. As DNA, the CDR3 is TGTGCCAGCATTGACGGGTCCTCTGGGGCCAACGTCCTGACTTTC. Encoded protein: CASIDGSSGANVLTF. The chain combines TRBV9 with TRBJ2-6; D not resolved. Trimming stripped 6 bases from V and 0 bases from J, with 10 bases between. CDR3 size: 15 residues. Germline lookup yields CDR1 SGDLS and CDR2 YYNGEE. Drawing the rest from reference TRBV9 and TRBJ2-6, the complete variable domain is DSGVTQTPKHLITATGQRVTLRCSPRSGDLSVYWYQQSLDQGLQFLIQYYNGEERAKGNILERFSAQQFPDLHSELNLSSLELGDSALYFCASIDGSSGANVLTFGAGSRLTVL.

This clonotype was found a few times. The rearrangement uses TRBV6-2 or TRBV6-3 and TRBJ2-4; 7 bases fit TRBD2. CDR1 and CDR2 (germline): MNHEY, SVGEGT. This CDR3 region has 13 residues. V lost 4 bases to trimming and J lost 8 bases; unmatched junction nucleotides: 5. This CDR3 is CASSSGRADIQYF. The CDR3 DNA follows: TGTGCCAGCAGTTCAGGGAGGGCGGACATTCAGTACTTC.

A few counts support this clonotype. This chain links TRBV28 with TRBJ1-5; TRBD1 might be the D (6 bases). Trimming left V 3 bases short and J 11 bases short, with 17 bases between. The CDR3 extends over 14 amino acids. Germline lookup yields CDR1 MDHEN and CDR2 SYDVKM. DNA for the CDR3: TGTGCCAGCAGTTTCGGGGGCTCTCAGGTGGCCCAGCATTTT. It yields the protein CASSFGGSQVAQHF.

This clonotype was detected a few times. This chain connects TRBV29-1 to TRBJ2-2; D is tentatively TRBD1 or TRBD2 (6 bases each). Germline V gene sequence: CDR1 SQVTM, CDR2 ANQGSEA. The CDR3 totals 15 residues. The V end lost 4 bases, the J end lost 3 bases, and 15 bases lay between the germline ends. The CDR3 spells CSVGWGARHTGELFF. The CDR3 DNA reads as TGCAGCGTTGGGTGGGGGGCGCGACACACCGGGGAGCTGTTTTTT.

This clonotype occurred many times. CDR3 DNA sequence: TGTGCCAGCAGCTCATCAGGGGGTGAAGCTTTCTTT. It yields the protein CASSSSGGEAFF. This chain uses TRBV7-3 with TRBJ1-1; TRBD1 agrees at 7 bases. The germline V gene encodes CDR1 SGHTA and CDR2 FQGTGA. Germline trimming cut 4 bases from V and 7 bases from J; bases unmatched to any gene: 3. CDR3 size: 12 residues. Filled out from reference TRBV7-3 and TRBJ1-1, the complete variable domain reads GAGVSQTPSNKVTEKGKYVELRCDPISGHTALYWYRQSLGQGPEFLIYFQGTGAADDSGLPNDRFFAVRPEGSVSTLKIQRTERGDSAVYLCASSSSGGEAFFGQGTRLTVV.

This clonotype has at least ten counts. This chain connects TRBV6-1 to TRBJ1-5, with 9 positions matching TRBD1. The CDR3 length is 18 residues. CDR1 and CDR2 (germline): MNHNS, SASEGT. With V trimmed by 11 bases and J by 2 bases, 19 bases remained unmatched. The CDR3 DNA reads as TGTGCCGCCAGCTTCCTTCGGACAGGGGAATTTGGCAATCAGCCCCAGCATTTT. Translation: CAASFLRTGEFGNQPQHF.

This clonotype has just a few counts. The chain carries TRBV4-1 and TRBJ2-1; TRBD2 matches at 10 bases. V shed 1 base, J shed 4 bases, and the junction held 10 bases outside the gene matches. Germline values: CDR1 MGHRA, CDR2 YSYEKL. The CDR3 covers 18 residues. CDR3 sequence: CASSQAPSGSGGYNEQFF. The CDR3 DNA is TGCGCCAGCAGCCAAGCTCCTAGCGGGAGTGGGGGATACAATGAGCAGTTCTTC.

The V call is TRBV6-5, the J call TRBJ2-1; 15 bases are a match to TRBD2. V lost 5 bases and J lost 7; bases outside the gene matches: 6. CDR3 size: 16 residues. Germline V gene sequence: CDR1 MNHEY, CDR2 SVGAGI. The DNA of the CDR3 is TGTGCCAGCAGTCAAGGGACTAGCGGGGGGCGAAATGAGCAGTTCTTC. Protein sequence: CASSQGTSGGRNEQFF.

This clonotype was observed many times. The CDR3 is CASRTSGTENSPLHF. The CDR3 DNA is TGTGCCAGCAGGACCTCCGGCACGGAGAATTCACCCCTCCACTTT. This sequence joins TRBV2 and TRBJ1-6, with D unresolved. The CDR3 totals 15 residues. Germline CDR1 reads SNHLY; CDR2 reads FYNNEI. V gave up 6 bases and J gave up 7 bases, with 16 bases separating them.